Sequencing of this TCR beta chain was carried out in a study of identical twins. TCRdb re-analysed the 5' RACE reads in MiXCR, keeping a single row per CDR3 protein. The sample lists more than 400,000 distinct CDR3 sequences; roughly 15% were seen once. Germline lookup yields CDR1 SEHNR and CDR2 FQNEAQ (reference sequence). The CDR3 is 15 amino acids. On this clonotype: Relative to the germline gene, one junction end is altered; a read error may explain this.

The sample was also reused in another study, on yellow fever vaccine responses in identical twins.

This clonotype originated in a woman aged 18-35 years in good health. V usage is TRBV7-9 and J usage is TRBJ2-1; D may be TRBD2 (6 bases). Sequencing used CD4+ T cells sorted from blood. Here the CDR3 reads CVSSSWSGVPNEQFF. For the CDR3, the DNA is TGTGTCAGCAGCTCATGGTCGGGAGTACCCAATGAGCAGTTCTTC. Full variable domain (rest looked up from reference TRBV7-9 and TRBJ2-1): DTGVSQNPRHKITKRGQNVTFRCDPISEHNRLYWYRQTLGQGPEFLTYFQNEAQLEKSRLLSDRFSAERPKGSFSTLEIQRTEQGDSAMYLCVSSSWSGVPNEQFFGPGTRLTVL.